These 21 T cell receptor beta chains came from one sample sequenced in a study of blood T cells in healthy people across ages (dated by TCRdb to between 2015 and 2017). To prepare the library, 5' RACE was applied. The sample was run on an Illumina HiSeq 2500. A second roughly 6 to 12 cycle PCR used a sample-barcoded 5' primer and a J-beta primer mix. Through fastp at Q25 and MiXCR, TCRdb rebuilt clones from the public reads, retaining in-frame beta chains. Duplicate CDR3 protein sequences are folded into a single record with the most common DNA and genes. Counted in this sample were around 1.5 million distinct CDR3 sequences; roughly 32% of them appeared once. The ten largest make up 11% of the sample. The sequenced sample consisted of blood. The source of these receptors is a woman between 25 and 40 years old in good health.

The table lists this clonotype with a few counts. The chain uses TRBV7-8 and TRBJ2-7, with a weak D call TRBD2 (5 bases). Per germline, CDR1 SGHVS and CDR2 FQNEAQ. Trimming left V 7 bases short and J 9 bases short, with 22 bases between. This CDR3 contains 14 residues. The CDR3 here is CASKDSFSLGGQYF. The CDR3 region has the DNA TGTGCCAGCAAGGACTCGTTCAGCCTAGGCGGGCAGTACTTC.

This clonotype showed up just a few times. This chain connects TRBV6-4 to TRBJ1-1; D is undetermined. CDR1 and CDR2 from the germline V gene are MRHNA and SNTAGT. The CDR3 loop spans 13 amino acids. Trimming took 2 bases from V and 5 from J, leaving 9 bases between them. CDR3 region: CASSDLAGTEAFF. The CDR3 region has the DNA TGTGCCAGCAGTGACCTCGCGGGGACTGAAGCTTTCTTT.

This clonotype was picked up many times. The chain couples TRBV6-1 to TRBJ2-3; TRBD2 matches at 8 bases. In germline, CDR1 is MNHNS, CDR2 SASEGT. The CDR3 contains 14 residues. J was trimmed by 0 bases and V by 9 bases; bases with no gene match: 5. In DNA form, the CDR3 reads TGTGCCAGTCTCCGGGGGGGTAGCACAGATACGCAGTATTTT. Protein: CASLRGGSTDTQYF.

This clonotype was recorded a few times. The V and J genes are TRBV20-1 and TRBJ2-7, with D perhaps matching TRBD1 (5 bases). Trimming shortened V by 2 bases and J by 5 bases, and 13 bases separated the two germline ends. The CDR3 length is 13 residues. Germline lookup yields CDR1 DFQATT and CDR2 SNEGSKA (reference sequence). The CDR3 is CSARYLGPHEQYF. CDR3 in DNA: TGCAGTGCTAGATACTTGGGGCCCCACGAGCAGTACTTC.

J is TRBJ2-7 and V is TRBV9, with D possibly TRBD2 on 5 matching bases. The CDR3 contains 13 residues. Trimming shortened V by 3 bases and J by 7 bases, and 14 bases separated the two germline ends. The germline V gene has CDR1 SGDLS and CDR2 YYNGEE. CDR3: CASSAPGRREQYF. The CDR3 nucleotides are TGTGCCAGCAGCGCACCGGGCCGGAGGGAGCAGTACTTC. Looking up the rest from reference TRBV9 and TRBJ2-7 gives the full variable domain: DSGVTQTPKHLITATGQRVTLRCSPRSGDLSVYWYQQSLDQGLQFLIQYYNGEERAKGNILERFSAQQFPDLHSELNLSSLELGDSALYFCASSAPGRREQYFGPGTRLTVT.

A single count supports this clonotype. The genes are TRBV28 and TRBJ1-5, with 9 nucleotides matching TRBD1. From germline, CDR1 is MDHEN and CDR2 SYDVKM. The CDR3 runs to 15 residues. Trimming at V came to 7 bases and at J to 6 bases, leaving 10 bases not matched to a gene. This CDR3 is CASTSGDREFQPQHF. For the CDR3, the DNA is TGTGCCAGCACCTCCGGGGACAGGGAGTTTCAGCCCCAGCATTTT.

This rearrangement joins TRBV20-1 to TRBJ2-1; possible D gene TRBD2, 6 bases. The V end lost 1 base, the J end lost 2 bases, and 12 bases lay between the germline ends. Germline CDR1 is DFQATT and CDR2 is SNEGSKA (reference sequence). This CDR3 spans 15 amino acids. The CDR3 region is CSARVWGTPYNEQFF. The CDR3 DNA is TGCAGTGCTAGAGTTTGGGGGACTCCCTACAATGAGCAGTTCTTC.

This clonotype occurred a few times. J is TRBJ2-5 and V is TRBV5-1, with TRBD1 matching over 8 bases. Germline assignment: CDR1 SGHRS and CDR2 YFSETQ. Trimming took 0 bases from V and 5 from J; bases not matched to a gene: 6. The CDR3 sequence is 15 residues long. CDR3 amino acids: CASSLEDRVGETQYF. Here the CDR3 DNA reads TGCGCCAGCAGCTTGGAGGACAGGGTTGGGGAGACCCAGTACTTC. Full variable domain (outside the CDR3, taken from reference TRBV5-1 and TRBJ2-5): KAGVTQTPRYLIKTRGQQVTLSCSPISGHRSVSWYQQTPGQGLQFLFEYFSETQRNKGNFPGRFSGRQFSNSRSEMNVSTLELGDSALYLCASSLEDRVGETQYFGPGTRLLVL.

The chain joins TRBV20-1 to TRBJ1-1; D might be TRBD1 (6 bases). Trimming shortened V by 0 bases and J by 4 bases, and 18 bases separated the two germline ends. CDR1 and CDR2 from the germline V gene are DFQATT and SNEGSKA (reference sequence). CDR3 size: 16 residues. The DNA of the CDR3 is TGCAGTGCTAGAGATAAGGGGGGCGCGCATACCACTGAAGCTTTCTTT. It translates to CSARDKGGAHTTEAFF.

The chain couples TRBV6-2 or TRBV6-3 to TRBJ1-1, with no clear D. The CDR3 runs 15 residues. Looked up from germline, CDR1 is MNHEY and CDR2 is SVGEGT. The V end lost 6 bases, the J end lost 4 bases, and 18 bases lay between the germline ends. CDR3 in DNA: TGTGCCAGCAGCCCTACCGCGGGGTTTGGCACTGAAGCTTTCTTT. It yields the protein CASSPTAGFGTEAFF.

The J gene is TRBJ2-5, the V gene TRBV4-2, with D perhaps matching TRBD1 or TRBD2 (5 bases each). Trimming removed 4 bases at V and 10 bases at J, with 16 bases between. Germline V gene sequence: CDR1 LGHNA, CDR2 YNFKEQ. This CDR3 is 13 amino acids long. The CDR3 region is CASSPLGDRIQYF. CDR3 coding DNA: TGTGCCAGCAGCCCGTTGGGGGATAGGATCCAGTACTTC.

The genes are TRBV28 and TRBJ2-5; D may correspond to TRBD1 or TRBD2 (5 bases each). Germline V gene data show CDR1 as MDHEN and CDR2 as SYDVKM. V was trimmed by 7 bases and J by 11 bases, leaving 20 bases between them. The CDR3 is 13 residues long. DNA of the CDR3: TGTGCCAGCAATTTCCTCCAGGGCAGGGAGCAGTACTTC. Translating gives CASNFLQGREQYF.

This clonotype was detected only a few times. This sequence joins TRBV12-3 or TRBV12-4 and TRBJ1-1, with 8 bases matching TRBD1. The CDR3 runs 13 residues. The J segment lost 3 bases and the V segment lost 8 bases, leaving 5 bases of the junction unmatched. CDR3 in DNA: TGTGCCAGCTCGGGACAGGTGGACACTGAAGCTTTCTTT. Its protein is CASSGQVDTEAFF.

This sequence joins TRBV7-3 and TRBJ2-1, with a tentative D call TRBD2 (7 bases). V lost 0 bases, J lost 7 bases, and 13 bases lay in between. Germline lookup yields CDR1 SGHTA and CDR2 FQGTGA. The CDR3 is 15 residues long. CDR3 region: CASSLTRGAINEQFF. CDR3 DNA sequence: TGTGCCAGCAGCTTAACTCGGGGGGCGATTAATGAGCAGTTCTTC. Based on the CDR3 plus reference TRBV7-3 and TRBJ2-1, the full variable domain is GAGVSQTPSNKVTEKGKYVELRCDPISGHTALYWYRQSLGQGPEFLIYFQGTGAADDSGLPNDRFFAVRPEGSVSTLKIQRTERGDSAVYLCASSLTRGAINEQFFGPGTRLTVL.

This clonotype occurred once. The J gene is TRBJ2-7, the V gene TRBV28; possible D gene TRBD1, 6 bases. In germline, CDR1 is MDHEN, CDR2 SYDVKM. The V gene lost 5 bases and the J gene lost 1 base, with 15 bases spanning the gap. This CDR3 is 15 amino acids long. The CDR3 region is CASSNHRVDSYEQYF. CDR3 nucleotide sequence: TGTGCCAGCAGTAACCACAGGGTCGATTCCTACGAGCAGTACTTC.

A word on this clonotype: A much larger clone differs from this one at a single base, so this may be a read error. The chain combines TRBV24-1 with TRBJ2-1, with TRBD2 matching 9 bases. CDR3 length: 18 residues. V lost 0 bases, J lost 5 bases, and 10 bases stayed unmatched. CDR1 and CDR2 from the germline V gene are KGHDR and SFDVKD. This CDR3 is CATSDLGGSGSVNNEQFF. The CDR3 nucleotides read TGTGCCACCAGTGATTTGGGGGGTAGCGGGAGTGTGAACAATGAGCAGTTCTTC.

The J gene is TRBJ1-2, the V gene TRBV20-1; D is undetermined. Germline CDR1 DFQATT, CDR2 SNEGSKA (reference sequence). CDR3 length equals 14 residues. The germline V and J ends were trimmed by 5 bases and 6 bases, with 19 bases remaining between them. The CDR3 sequence is CSAARRATENGYTF. In DNA, the CDR3 is TGCAGTGCTGCCCGCCGGGCAACCGAGAATGGCTACACCTTC.

This chain connects TRBV18 to TRBJ2-7; maybe TRBD2 (5 bases). The CDR3 totals 15 residues. V shed 1 base and J shed 1 base, with 11 bases lying between them. Germline V gives CDR1 KGHSH, CDR2 LQKENI. The CDR3 reads CASSPREGVSYEQYF. The CDR3, as DNA: TGTGCCAGCTCACCACGAGAGGGCGTGTCCTACGAGCAGTACTTC.

A word on this clonotype: Lacking the conserved final phenylalanine or tryptophan, this CDR3 likely reflects a read error. The chain uses TRBV10-2 and TRBJ2-5, with 7 bases lining up with TRBD2. The CDR3 totals 16 residues. J was trimmed by 3 bases and V by 2 bases; bases with no gene match: 9. CDR1 WSHSY and CDR2 SAAADI come from the germline V gene. The CDR3 is CASSEGTNPGEETQYL. The CDR3 DNA follows: TGCGCCAGCAGTGAGGGGACTAATCCGGGGGAAGAGACCCAGTACTTG.

This clonotype was detected only a few times. The chain uses TRBV7-2 and TRBJ2-5; possibly TRBD1 for D (5 bases). Trimming shortened V by 1 base and J by 5 bases, and 14 bases separated the two germline ends. CDR1 and CDR2 (germline): SGHTA, FQGNSA. CDR3 length: 15 amino acids. CDR3 DNA sequence: TGTGCCAGCAGCTTAGGAGTGGGGCCTTGGGAGACCCAGTACTTC. Its translation is CASSLGVGPWETQYF.

V gene TRBV28 combines with J gene TRBJ1-2; 7 bases map to TRBD1. Germline V gene data show CDR1 as MDHEN and CDR2 as SYDVKM. Trimming removed 11 bases from V and 1 base from J; junction bases left unmatched: 4. The CDR3 is made up of 12 amino acids. The CDR3 coding sequence is TGTGCCGGGCGGGACAGTAACTATGGCTACACCTTC. Translating it yields CAGRDSNYGYTF.